This TCR beta chain was profiled in a study of control samples from healthy donors and cancer patients. Only in-frame clones appear in the TCRdb table, and some are missing; sequencing was by immunoSEQ multiplex PCR. This repertoire includes about 200,000 clones. Trimming pared 10 bases from V and 7 bases from J, leaving 16 bases between. The germline V gene encodes CDR1 ENHRY and CDR2 SYGVKD. The CDR3 sequence is 12 residues long. J is TRBJ1-2 and V is TRBV10-3; possibly TRBD1 for D (6 bases). The sequence came from a woman aged 25-40 years in good health. Material for sequencing was blood. CDR3 sequence: CATAGTRAGYTF. The CDR3 bases are TGTGCCACCGCCGGGACACGGGCTGGCTACACCTTC.